These 32 T cell receptor beta chains were all obtained from the same sample, sequenced in a study of T-cell memory formation after mild COVID-19. TCRdb reprocessed the 5' RACE reads with MiXCR, giving one entry per CDR3 protein. Here the sample spans fewer than 200,000 distinct CDR3 sequences, about a fifth being singletons. Sequenced input: PBMCs or a T cell subset sorted from them (not recorded which). All receptors derive from an adult woman who had mild COVID-19 (a few samples of this study predate the infection). Cell type and time point are not known.

In this sample, this clonotype turned up a few times. This sequence joins TRBV12-3 or TRBV12-4 and TRBJ1-2, with D uncertain. This CDR3 is built from 12 residues. The ends were cut back, 4 bases at V and 4 bases at J, with 7 bases in the middle. The CDR3 coding sequence is TGTGCCAGCAGTTCCGGGCCCTATGGCTACACCTTC. It specifies CASSSGPYGYTF.

This clonotype showed up just a few times. The gene calls are TRBV5-1 and TRBJ2-3, with 11 positions matching TRBD2. The CDR3 covers 17 residues. The V and J ends lost 2 bases and 2 bases, in that order; junction bases with no gene match: 7. Germline assignment: CDR1 SGHRS and CDR2 YFSETQ. DNA for the CDR3: TGCGCCAGCAGCTTTTTCCCGACTAGCGGGGCCACAGATACGCAGTATTTT. Protein: CASSFFPTSGATDTQYF.

This chain connects TRBV20-1 to TRBJ2-7, with 10 bases aligning to TRBD2. This CDR3 is 15 amino acids long. Looked up from germline, CDR1 is DFQATT and CDR2 is SNEGSKA (reference sequence). With V trimmed by 2 bases and J by 3 bases, 7 bases remained unmatched. In nucleotides, the CDR3 is TGCAGTGCTAGATCGCTCGGGACTAGCGTCTACGAGCAGTACTTC. Residues: CSARSLGTSVYEQYF.

The rearrangement uses TRBV9 and TRBJ1-2; D is uncertain. Trimming removed 6 bases at V and 4 bases at J, with 16 bases between. The CDR3 has 14 residues. Germline V gene data show CDR1 as SGDLS and CDR2 as YYNGEE. CDR3 region: CASTSPGISYGYTF. The CDR3 nucleotides read TGTGCCAGCACCTCTCCCGGGATCTCCTATGGCTACACCTTC.

The gene calls are TRBV2 and TRBJ2-3; D could derive from TRBD1 or TRBD2 (5 bases each). V shed 3 bases and J shed 0 bases, with 10 bases lying between them. CDR3 length equals 15 residues. Per the germline V gene, CDR1 is SNHLY and CDR2 is FYNNEI. CDR3 nucleotide sequence: TGTGCCAGCAGTGAGATTTGGGGGAGCACAGATACGCAGTATTTT. As protein: CASSEIWGSTDTQYF.

The gene calls are TRBV11-3 and TRBJ2-1; D uncertain. The CDR3 length is 14 residues. Trimming pared 2 bases from V and 4 bases from J, leaving 9 bases between. CDR1 SGHNT and CDR2 YENEEA come from the germline V gene. CDR3 DNA sequence: TGTGCCAGCAGCTTATTCACGTCGTACAATGAGCAGTTCTTC. Translation gives CASSLFTSYNEQFF. The whole variable domain, remainder taken from reference TRBV11-3 and TRBJ2-1, is EAGVVQSPRYKIIEKKQPVAFWCNPISGHNTLYWYLQNLGQGPELLIRYENEEAVDDSQLPKDRFSAERLKGVDSTLKIQPAELGDSAVYLCASSLFTSYNEQFFGPGTRLTVL.

This clonotype has a handful of counts. V is TRBV5-5 and J is TRBJ2-2; D unclear. The V end was cut by 4 bases, the J end by 0 bases, with 7 bases between. This CDR3 is 14 amino acids long. CDR1 and CDR2 (germline): SGHKS, YYEKEE (reference sequence). In DNA form, the CDR3 reads TGTGCCAGCAGCCCATGGCCGAACACCGGGGAGCTGTTTTTT. It codes for CASSPWPNTGELFF.

This clonotype has only a few counts. The chain couples TRBV7-9 to TRBJ2-4; TRBD2 agrees at 13 bases. This CDR3 spans 15 amino acids. V shed 4 bases, J shed 8 bases, and the junction held 5 bases outside the gene matches. Germline-derived CDR1 and CDR2 are SEHNR and FQNEAQ (reference sequence). In DNA form, the CDR3 reads TGTGCCAGCAGCTCCGGGACTAGCGGGGTTGACATTCAGTACTTC. Its protein product is CASSSGTSGVDIQYF.

There are a few counts of this clonotype. This sequence joins TRBV6-5 and TRBJ1-1; 7 nucleotides align to TRBD1. The V segment lost 0 bases and the J segment 3 bases; nucleotides outside the gene matches: 4. From germline, CDR1 is MNHEY and CDR2 SVGAGI. This CDR3 has 15 residues. Here the CDR3 reads CASSYSDTGDTEAFF. CDR3 nucleotide sequence: TGTGCCAGCAGTTACTCCGACACAGGGGACACTGAAGCTTTCTTT.

V gene TRBV2 combines with J gene TRBJ2-7, with a weak D call TRBD1 (6 bases). The CDR3 is 12 residues long. CDR1 is SNHLY, CDR2 FYNNEI, per germline. V dropped 4 bases and J dropped 6 bases, with 10 bases sitting between them. This CDR3 reads CASSVRGIEQYF. The CDR3 DNA sequence: TGTGCCAGCAGTGTCAGGGGCATCGAGCAGTACTTC.

This clonotype has more than one count but fewer than ten. The V gene is TRBV9, the J gene TRBJ1-1; maybe TRBD1 (6 bases). Germline V gene data show CDR1 as SGDLS and CDR2 as YYNGEE. Trimming shortened V by 4 bases and J by 5 bases, and 18 bases separated the two germline ends. The CDR3 is 15 residues long. In DNA, the CDR3 is TGTGCCAGCAGCCCCAGAGGTACAGGGAGGACTGAAGCTTTCTTT. As protein: CASSPRGTGRTEAFF.

In this sample, this clonotype turned up many times. The V gene is TRBV20-1, the J gene TRBJ2-7; D uncertain. Germline V CDR1 and CDR2: DFQATT, SNEGSKA (reference sequence). The CDR3 is 12 residues long. The V and J ends lost 5 bases and 4 bases respectively, with 12 bases between them. CDR3 DNA sequence: TGCAGTGCTCCCTGGGTTGGGTACGAGCAGTACTTC. Translated: CSAPWVGYEQYF.

This clonotype occurred many times. V and J are TRBV29-1 and TRBJ1-1; 11 bases agree with TRBD1. The germline gives CDR1 SQVTM, CDR2 ANQGSEA. V shed 5 bases and J 4 bases; nucleotides not matched to a gene: 3. This CDR3 region has 13 residues. In DNA form, the CDR3 reads TGCAGCGTTTTGGGACAGGGGGTCACTGAAGCTTTCTTT. Translating it yields CSVLGQGVTEAFF.

The V and J genes are TRBV27 and TRBJ2-7; maybe TRBD1 (5 bases). This CDR3 is built from 15 residues. The V end lost 2 bases, the J end lost 5 bases, and 16 bases lay between the germline ends. Germline V CDR1 and CDR2: MNHEY, SMNVEV (reference sequence). CDR3 region: CASSLVGQGIHEQYF. Written as DNA, the CDR3 is TGTGCCAGCAGTTTAGTTGGTCAGGGTATACACGAGCAGTACTTC.

This clonotype occurred a few times. The chain employs TRBV5-1 and TRBJ1-1; 7 positions match TRBD1. The germline CDR1 and CDR2 sequences are SGHRS and YFSETQ. This CDR3 region has 13 residues. Trimming removed 5 bases from V and 5 bases from J; junction bases left unmatched: 6. This CDR3 reads CASRDRFETEAFF. For the CDR3, the DNA is TGCGCCAGCAGGGACAGGTTTGAAACTGAAGCTTTCTTT. The variable domain in full, with the rest retrieved from reference TRBV5-1 and TRBJ1-1, is KAGVTQTPRYLIKTRGQQVTLSCSPISGHRSVSWYQQTPGQGLQFLFEYFSETQRNKGNFPGRFSGRQFSNSRSEMNVSTLELGDSALYLCASRDRFETEAFFGQGTRLTVV.

The table lists this clonotype with a few counts. This sequence joins TRBV27 and TRBJ2-7; 8 positions match TRBD2. From germline, CDR1 is MNHEY and CDR2 SMNVEV (reference sequence). The CDR3 length is 15 residues. J gave up 4 bases and V 6 bases, and 11 bases lay outside the gene matches. The CDR3 DNA reads TGTGCCAGCAGCCTCTCAGAGGGACTAGGTTACGAGCAGTACTTC. Its protein product is CASSLSEGLGYEQYF.

This clonotype showed up just a few times. This chain uses TRBV9 with TRBJ1-2; D is undetermined. The CDR3 totals 15 residues. V lost 0 bases and J 7 bases, leaving 16 bases between the germline ends. Germline loops: CDR1 SGDLS, CDR2 YYNGEE. The CDR3 sequence: CASSVGKGVRSGYTF. The CDR3 DNA is TGTGCCAGCAGCGTAGGGAAGGGAGTTCGTAGTGGCTACACCTTC.

This clonotype showed up just a few times. V is TRBV27 and J is TRBJ2-7, with D perhaps TRBD1 or TRBD2 (5 bases each). Germline assignment: CDR1 MNHEY and CDR2 SMNVEV (reference sequence). This CDR3 has 13 amino acids. The V end lost 4 bases, the J end lost 6 bases, and 13 bases lay between the germline ends. DNA of the CDR3: TGTGCCAGCAGTTATAGCACTAGGGGCGAGCAGTACTTC. It yields the protein CASSYSTRGEQYF.

The rearrangement joins TRBV11-2 to TRBJ1-5, with a tentative D call TRBD1 (5 bases). Germline lookup yields CDR1 SGHAT and CDR2 FQNNGV. This CDR3 has 16 amino acids. The V end lost 2 bases, the J end lost 2 bases, and 13 bases lay between the germline ends. The DNA for the CDR3 is TGTGCCAGCAGCTTATCTCCAGGGCAAGGCAATCAGCCCCAGCATTTT. Translating gives CASSLSPGQGNQPQHF.

The chain joins TRBV5-1 to TRBJ2-1; 7 bases line up with TRBD2. With V trimmed by 2 bases and J by 6 bases, 8 bases remained unmatched. The length of the CDR3 is 15 residues. Germline V lookup: CDR1 SGHRS, CDR2 YFSETQ. The CDR3, as DNA: TGCGCCAGCAGCTTCTACCATGGGACTACCAATGAGCAGTTCTTC. Translation: CASSFYHGTTNEQFF.

This chain uses TRBV5-1 with TRBJ2-5; D remains ambiguous. This CDR3 comprises 13 residues. CDR1 and CDR2 (germline): SGHRS, YFSETQ. Trimming left V 3 bases short and J 5 bases short, with 11 bases between. CDR3 sequence (DNA): TGCGCCAGCAGCTCCCGAATTGGGGAGACCCAGTACTTC. This gives the protein CASSSRIGETQYF.

This CDR3 is CASRSTGFGYEQYF. The DNA of the CDR3 is TGTGCCAGCAGATCGACAGGATTTGGCTACGAGCAGTACTTC. The chain combines TRBV12-3 or TRBV12-4 with TRBJ2-7; D may be TRBD1 (6 bases). The CDR3 extends over 14 amino acids. Trimming shortened V by 6 bases and J by 3 bases, and 15 bases separated the two germline ends.

This clonotype came up once. J is TRBJ2-2 and V is TRBV5-1; no firm D call. The germline gives CDR1 SGHRS, CDR2 YFSETQ. The CDR3 length is 14 residues. The V gene lost 2 bases and the J gene lost 0 bases, with 5 bases spanning the gap. CDR3 sequence (DNA): TGCGCCAGCAGCTTTGACGCGAACACCGGGGAGCTGTTTTTT. This sequence encodes CASSFDANTGELFF.

This clonotype has ten or more counts. J is TRBJ2-2 and V is TRBV27; no definite D call. CDR1 is MNHEY, CDR2 SMNVEV, per germline (reference sequence). The CDR3 is 13 residues long. V lost 3 bases, J lost 7 bases, and 9 bases lay in between. This CDR3 reads CASSFPTGGELFF. CDR3 coding DNA: TGTGCCAGCAGTTTCCCAACCGGCGGGGAGCTGTTTTTT.

In its sample, this clonotype was seen a few times. The J gene is TRBJ2-7, the V gene TRBV7-9; D possibly matches TRBD1 or TRBD2 (5 bases each). Trimming removed 2 bases from V and 4 bases from J, with 12 bases in between. Germline CDR1 is SEHNR and CDR2 is FQNEAQ (reference sequence). This CDR3 spans 14 amino acids. The CDR3 DNA is TGTGCCAGCAGCTTAAGAAATGGGGGTTACGAGCAGTACTTC. This sequence encodes CASSLRNGGYEQYF.

The chain couples TRBV7-9 to TRBJ2-1, with D possibly TRBD1 on 6 matching bases. This CDR3 is 11 amino acids long. V was clipped by 11 bases and J by 5 bases, with 10 bases between them. Germline values: CDR1 SEHNR, CDR2 FQNEAQ (reference sequence). CDR3 loop: CAGGQNNEQFF. The CDR3 nucleotides are TGTGCCGGCGGACAGAACAATGAGCAGTTCTTC.

The CDR3 nucleotides read TGCAGCGTTGGTGGGGGGCAGACCGGGGAGCTGTTTTTT. Its translation is CSVGGGQTGELFF. The chain carries TRBV29-1 and TRBJ2-2; D is possibly TRBD1 or TRBD2 (6 bases each). The CDR3 consists of 13 residues. The V end was cut by 4 bases, the J end by 5 bases, with 11 bases between. Germline V lookup: CDR1 SQVTM, CDR2 ANQGSEA.

This clonotype turned up a few times. V usage is TRBV9 and J usage is TRBJ1-1; D is uncertain. Germline-derived CDR1 and CDR2 are SGDLS and YYNGEE. V lost 3 bases and J 4 bases, leaving 10 bases between the germline ends. The CDR3 covers 13 residues. For the CDR3, the DNA is TGTGCCAGCAGCGGGCGGGAGGGCACTGAAGCTTTCTTT. Amino acids: CASSGREGTEAFF.

This clonotype was counted only a few times. The chain couples TRBV4-1 to TRBJ2-7, with D unclear. This CDR3 is built from 13 residues. The germline gives CDR1 MGHRA, CDR2 YSYEKL. The ends were cut back, 0 bases at V and 7 bases at J, with 10 bases in the middle. Here the CDR3 reads CASSQEGVREQYF. CDR3 in DNA: TGCGCCAGCAGCCAAGAAGGTGTCCGGGAGCAGTACTTC.

The chain couples TRBV12-3 or TRBV12-4 to TRBJ2-1; D unclear. V was cut by 7 bases and J by 5 bases, with 15 bases left in between. The CDR3 extends over 14 amino acids. The CDR3 here is CASTPATGNNEQFF. CDR3 DNA: TGTGCCAGCACCCCCGCGACTGGTAACAATGAGCAGTTCTTC.

V and J are TRBV20-1 and TRBJ2-1; 8 positions agree with TRBD2. Trimming took 7 bases from V and 7 from J; bases not matched to a gene: 9. The germline V gene encodes CDR1 DFQATT and CDR2 SNEGSKA (reference sequence). This CDR3 contains 13 residues. This CDR3 is CSVRSGIGNEQFF. In DNA, the CDR3 is TGCAGTGTTCGTAGCGGGATAGGAAATGAGCAGTTCTTC.

In this sample, this clonotype turned up many times. The chain recombines TRBV7-3 with TRBJ2-2; a weak D match, TRBD2 (5 bases). V dropped 5 bases and J dropped 1 base, with 17 bases sitting between them. The germline CDR1 and CDR2 sequences are SGHTA and FQGTGA. This CDR3 is 17 amino acids long. CDR3 region: CASSPTPSGGNTGELFF. CDR3 nucleotide sequence: TGTGCCAGCAGCCCCACGCCCTCTGGAGGGAACACCGGGGAGCTGTTTTTT.